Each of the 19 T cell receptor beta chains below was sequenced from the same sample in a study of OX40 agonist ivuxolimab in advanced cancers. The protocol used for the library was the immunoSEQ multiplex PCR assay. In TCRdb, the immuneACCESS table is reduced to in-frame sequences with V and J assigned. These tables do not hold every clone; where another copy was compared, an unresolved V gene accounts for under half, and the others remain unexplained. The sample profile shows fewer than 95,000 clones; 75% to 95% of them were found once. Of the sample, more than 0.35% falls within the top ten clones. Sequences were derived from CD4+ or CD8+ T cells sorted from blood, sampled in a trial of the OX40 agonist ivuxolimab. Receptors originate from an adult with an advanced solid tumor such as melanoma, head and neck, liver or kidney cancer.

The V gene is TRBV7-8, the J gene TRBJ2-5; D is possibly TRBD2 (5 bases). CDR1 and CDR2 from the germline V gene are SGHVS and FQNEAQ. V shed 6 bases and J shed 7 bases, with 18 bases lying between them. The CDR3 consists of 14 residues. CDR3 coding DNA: TGTGCCAGCAGTATATTGGGGAGTTTCGCGACCCAGTACTTC. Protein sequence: CASSILGSFATQYF.

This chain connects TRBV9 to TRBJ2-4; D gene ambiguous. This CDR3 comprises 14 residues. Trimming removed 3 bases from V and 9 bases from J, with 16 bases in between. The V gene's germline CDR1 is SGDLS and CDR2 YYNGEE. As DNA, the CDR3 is TGTGCCAGCAGCGAGGGCTTTAACGGCGGCATTCAGTACTTC. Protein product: CASSEGFNGGIQYF.

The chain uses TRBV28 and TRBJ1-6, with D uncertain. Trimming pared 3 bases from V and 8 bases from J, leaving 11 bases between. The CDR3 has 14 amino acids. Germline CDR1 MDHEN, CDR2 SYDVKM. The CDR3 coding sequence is TGTGCCAGCAGTTTGGGTGTCGACTATTCACCCCTCCACTTT. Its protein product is CASSLGVDYSPLHF.

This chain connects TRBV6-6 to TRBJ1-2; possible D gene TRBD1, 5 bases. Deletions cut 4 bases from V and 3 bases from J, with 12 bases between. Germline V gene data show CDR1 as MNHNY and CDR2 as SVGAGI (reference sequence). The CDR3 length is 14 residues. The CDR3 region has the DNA TGTGCCAGCAGTTCCCAGGGCCTTCACTATGGCTACACCTTC. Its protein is CASSSQGLHYGYTF.

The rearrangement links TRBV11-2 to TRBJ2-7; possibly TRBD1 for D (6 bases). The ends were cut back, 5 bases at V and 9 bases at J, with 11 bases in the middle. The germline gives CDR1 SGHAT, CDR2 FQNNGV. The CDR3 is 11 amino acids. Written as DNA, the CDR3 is TGTGCCAGCAGCATACAGGGTTGGCAGTACTTC. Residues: CASSIQGWQYF. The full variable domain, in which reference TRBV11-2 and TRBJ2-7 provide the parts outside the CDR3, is EAGVAQSPRYKIIEKRQSVAFWCNPISGHATLYWYQQILGQGPKLLIQFQNNGVVDDSQLPKDRFSAERLKGVDSTLKIQPAKLEDSAVYLCASSIQGWQYFGPGTRLTVT.

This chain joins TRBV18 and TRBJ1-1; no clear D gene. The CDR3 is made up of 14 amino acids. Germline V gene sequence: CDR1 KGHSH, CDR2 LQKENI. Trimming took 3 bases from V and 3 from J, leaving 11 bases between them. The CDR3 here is CASSPFGEDTEAFF. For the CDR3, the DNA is TGTGCCAGCTCACCCTTTGGCGAGGACACTGAAGCTTTCTTT.

In nucleotides, the CDR3 is TGTGCCAGCAGCCAGAGGGCGGGAGCCGGCCGTTATAGCACAGATACGCAGTATTTT. This encodes CASSQRAGAGRYSTDTQYF. The gene calls are TRBV7-2 and TRBJ2-3, with TRBD2 matching over 7 bases. The length of the CDR3 is 19 residues. The V and J ends lost 5 bases and 0 bases, in that order; junction bases with no gene match: 17. The germline CDR1 and CDR2 sequences are SGHTA and FQGNSA.

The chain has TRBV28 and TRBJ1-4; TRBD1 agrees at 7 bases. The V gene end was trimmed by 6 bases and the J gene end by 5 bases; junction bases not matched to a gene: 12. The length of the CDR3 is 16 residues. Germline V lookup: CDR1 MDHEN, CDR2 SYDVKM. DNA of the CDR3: TGTGCCAGCAGCCACCCCTGGGGAGGGGGCAATGAAAAACTGTTTTTT. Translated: CASSHPWGGGNEKLFF.

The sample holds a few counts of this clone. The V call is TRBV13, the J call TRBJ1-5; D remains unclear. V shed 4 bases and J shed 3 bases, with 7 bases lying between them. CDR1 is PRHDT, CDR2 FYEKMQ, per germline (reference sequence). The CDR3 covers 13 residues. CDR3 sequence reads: CASSSDLNQPQHF. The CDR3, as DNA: TGTGCCAGCAGCTCTGACCTCAATCAGCCCCAGCATTTT. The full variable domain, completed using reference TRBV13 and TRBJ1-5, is AAGVIQSPRHLIKEKRETATLKCYPIPRHDTVYWYQQGPGQDPQFLISFYEKMQSDKGSIPDRFSAQQFSDYHSELNMSSLELGDSALYFCASSSDLNQPQHFGDGTRLSIL.

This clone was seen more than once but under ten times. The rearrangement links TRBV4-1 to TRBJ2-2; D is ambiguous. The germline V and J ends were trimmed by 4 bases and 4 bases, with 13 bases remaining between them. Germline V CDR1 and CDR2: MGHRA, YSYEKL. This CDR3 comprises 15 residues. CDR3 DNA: TGCGCCAGCAGCCGGAACCCCCTGGCCACCGGGGAGCTGTTTTTT. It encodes CASSRNPLATGELFF.

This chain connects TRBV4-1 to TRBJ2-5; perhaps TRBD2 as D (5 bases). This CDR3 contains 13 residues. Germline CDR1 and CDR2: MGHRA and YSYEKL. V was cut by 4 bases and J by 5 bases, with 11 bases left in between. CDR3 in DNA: TGCGCCAGCAGCCCCCGGACGGGGGAGACCCAGTACTTC. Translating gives CASSPRTGETQYF.

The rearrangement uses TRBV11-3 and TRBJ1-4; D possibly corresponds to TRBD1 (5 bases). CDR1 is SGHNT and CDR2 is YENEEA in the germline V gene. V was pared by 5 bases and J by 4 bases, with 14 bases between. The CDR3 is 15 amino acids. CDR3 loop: CASSARGGNNEKLFF. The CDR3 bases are TGTGCCAGCAGCGCCCGGGGGGGTAATAATGAAAAACTGTTTTTT.

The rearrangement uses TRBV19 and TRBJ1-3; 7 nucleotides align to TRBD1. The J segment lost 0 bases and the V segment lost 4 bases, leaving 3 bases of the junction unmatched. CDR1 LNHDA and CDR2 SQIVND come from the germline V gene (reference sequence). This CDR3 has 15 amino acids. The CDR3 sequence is CASSTSGGSGNTIYF. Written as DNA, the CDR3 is TGTGCCAGTAGTACCTCAGGGGGCTCTGGAAACACCATATATTTT.

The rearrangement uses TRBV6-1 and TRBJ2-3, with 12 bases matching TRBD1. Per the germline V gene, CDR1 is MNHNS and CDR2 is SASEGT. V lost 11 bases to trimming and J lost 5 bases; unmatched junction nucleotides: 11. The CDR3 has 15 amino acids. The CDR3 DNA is TGTGCCCGATCCTTGGGACAGGGGGCTGGAGATACGCAGTATTTT. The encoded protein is CARSLGQGAGDTQYF.

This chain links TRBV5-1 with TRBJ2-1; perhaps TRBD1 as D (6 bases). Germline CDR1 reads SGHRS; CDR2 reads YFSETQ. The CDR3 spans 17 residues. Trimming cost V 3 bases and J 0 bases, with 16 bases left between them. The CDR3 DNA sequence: TGCGCCAGCAGCTCGGAAGCAGGGGTGAGCTCCTACAATGAGCAGTTCTTC. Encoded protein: CASSSEAGVSSYNEQFF.

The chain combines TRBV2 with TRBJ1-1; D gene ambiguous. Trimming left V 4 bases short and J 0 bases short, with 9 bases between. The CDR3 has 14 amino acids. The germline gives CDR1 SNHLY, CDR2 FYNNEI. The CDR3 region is CASSVNIMNTEAFF. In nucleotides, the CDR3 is TGTGCCAGCAGTGTCAACATCATGAACACTGAAGCTTTCTTT. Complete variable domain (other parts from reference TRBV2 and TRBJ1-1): EPEVTQTPSHQVTQMGQEVILRCVPISNHLYFYWYRQILGQKVEFLVSFYNNEISEKSEIFDDQFSVERPDGSNFTLKIRSTKLEDSAMYFCASSVNIMNTEAFFGQGTRLTVV.

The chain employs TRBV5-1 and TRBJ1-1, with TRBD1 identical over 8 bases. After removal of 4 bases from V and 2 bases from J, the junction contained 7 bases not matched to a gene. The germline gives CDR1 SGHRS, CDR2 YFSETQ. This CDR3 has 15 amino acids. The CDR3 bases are TGCGCCAGCAGCCTGGACAGGGCCGATAACACTGAAGCTTTCTTT. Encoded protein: CASSLDRADNTEAFF. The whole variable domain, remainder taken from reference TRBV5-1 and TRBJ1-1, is KAGVTQTPRYLIKTRGQQVTLSCSPISGHRSVSWYQQTPGQGLQFLFEYFSETQRNKGNFPGRFSGRQFSNSRSEMNVSTLELGDSALYLCASSLDRADNTEAFFGQGTRLTVV.

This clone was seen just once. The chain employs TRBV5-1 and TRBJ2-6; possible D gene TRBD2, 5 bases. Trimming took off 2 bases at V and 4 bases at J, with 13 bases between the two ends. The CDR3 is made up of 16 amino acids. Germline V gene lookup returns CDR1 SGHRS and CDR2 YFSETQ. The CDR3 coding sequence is TGCGCCAGCAGCTTTAGCGACGCCGGGGGGGCCAACGTCCTGACTTTC. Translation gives CASSFSDAGGANVLTF.

This CDR3 is CAWSAMNTEAFF. CDR3 in DNA: TGTGCCTGGAGTGCTATGAACACTGAAGCTTTCTTT. The chain joins TRBV30 to TRBJ1-1; D gene uncertain. Germline lookup yields CDR1 GTSNPN and CDR2 SVGIG (reference sequence). This CDR3 comprises 12 residues. V lost 1 base and J lost 0, with 3 bases in between.